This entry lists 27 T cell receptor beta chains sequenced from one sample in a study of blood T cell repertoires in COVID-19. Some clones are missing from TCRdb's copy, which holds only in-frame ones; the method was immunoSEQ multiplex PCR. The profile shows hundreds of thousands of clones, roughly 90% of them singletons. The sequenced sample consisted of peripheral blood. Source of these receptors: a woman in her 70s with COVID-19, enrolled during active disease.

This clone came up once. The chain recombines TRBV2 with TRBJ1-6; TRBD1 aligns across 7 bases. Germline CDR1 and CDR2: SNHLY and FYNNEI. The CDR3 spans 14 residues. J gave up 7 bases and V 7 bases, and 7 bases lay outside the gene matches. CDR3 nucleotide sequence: TGTGCCAGCAACATACAGGGGAGCAATTCACCCCTCCACTTT. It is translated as CASNIQGSNSPLHF. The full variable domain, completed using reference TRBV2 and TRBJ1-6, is EPEVTQTPSHQVTQMGQEVILRCVPISNHLYFYWYRQILGQKVEFLVSFYNNEISEKSEIFDDQFSVERPDGSNFTLKIRSTKLEDSAMYFCASNIQGSNSPLHFGNGTRLTVT.

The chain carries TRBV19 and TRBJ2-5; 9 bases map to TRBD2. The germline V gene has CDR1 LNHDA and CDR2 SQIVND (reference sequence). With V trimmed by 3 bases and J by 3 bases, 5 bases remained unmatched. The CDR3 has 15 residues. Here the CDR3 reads CASSIRASGEETQYF. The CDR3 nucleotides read TGTGCCAGTAGTATCAGGGCTAGCGGGGAAGAGACCCAGTACTTC.

The CDR3 nucleotides read TGTGCCAGCAGCCATCCACTTAGCGGGGGGGTTCCAGATACGCAGTATTTT. Translation: CASSHPLSGGVPDTQYF. The rearrangement joins TRBV9 to TRBJ2-3, with 11 bases identical to TRBD2. The CDR3 covers 17 residues. The V and J ends lost 4 bases and 4 bases, in that order; junction bases with no gene match: 11. Germline lookup yields CDR1 SGDLS and CDR2 YYNGEE.

DNA for the CDR3: TGTGCCAGCAGCTTAGGCAGGTACACGAACACCGGGGAGCTGTTTTTT. Translation gives CASSLGRYTNTGELFF. This chain links TRBV13 with TRBJ2-2; the D is unclear. This CDR3 has 16 amino acids. Trimming stripped 0 bases from V and 0 bases from J, with 8 bases between. Looked up from germline, CDR1 is PRHDT and CDR2 is FYEKMQ (reference sequence).

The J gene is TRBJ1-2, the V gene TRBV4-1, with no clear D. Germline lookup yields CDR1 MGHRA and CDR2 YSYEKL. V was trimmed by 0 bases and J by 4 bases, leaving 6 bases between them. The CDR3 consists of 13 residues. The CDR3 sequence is CASSQDRSYGYTF. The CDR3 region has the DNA TGCGCCAGCAGCCAAGATAGGAGCTATGGCTACACCTTC.

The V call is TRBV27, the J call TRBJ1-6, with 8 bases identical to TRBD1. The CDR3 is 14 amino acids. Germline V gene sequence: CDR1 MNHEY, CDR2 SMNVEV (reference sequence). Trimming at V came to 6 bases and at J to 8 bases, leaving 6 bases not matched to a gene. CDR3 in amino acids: CASRTGVVDSPLHF. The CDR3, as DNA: TGTGCCAGCAGGACAGGGGTTGTGGATTCACCCCTCCACTTT.

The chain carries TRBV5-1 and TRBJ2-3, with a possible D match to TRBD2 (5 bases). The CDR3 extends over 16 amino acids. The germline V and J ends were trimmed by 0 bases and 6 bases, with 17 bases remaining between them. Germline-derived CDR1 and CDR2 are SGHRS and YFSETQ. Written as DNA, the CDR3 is TGCGCCAGCAGCTTGGACGCTAGCCAGCCATTTGATACGCAGTATTTT. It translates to CASSLDASQPFDTQYF.

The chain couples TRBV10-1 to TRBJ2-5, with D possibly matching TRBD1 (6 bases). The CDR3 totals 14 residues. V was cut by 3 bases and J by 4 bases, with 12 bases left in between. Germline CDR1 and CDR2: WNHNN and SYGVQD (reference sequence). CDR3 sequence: CASSETGFGETQYF. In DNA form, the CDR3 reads TGCGCCAGCAGTGAAACAGGGTTCGGAGAGACCCAGTACTTC.

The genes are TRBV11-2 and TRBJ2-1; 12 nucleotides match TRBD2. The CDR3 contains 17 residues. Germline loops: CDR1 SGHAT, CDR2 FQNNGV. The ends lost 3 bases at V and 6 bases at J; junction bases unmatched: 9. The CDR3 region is CASSFIRLTSGSNEQFF. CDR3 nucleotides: TGTGCCAGCAGCTTTATTCGACTGACTAGCGGGAGCAATGAGCAGTTCTTC.

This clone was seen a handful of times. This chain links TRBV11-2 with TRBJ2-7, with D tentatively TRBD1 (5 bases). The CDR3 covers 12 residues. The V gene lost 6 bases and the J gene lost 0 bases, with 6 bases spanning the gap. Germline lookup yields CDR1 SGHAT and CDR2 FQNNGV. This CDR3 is CASRGDSYEQYF. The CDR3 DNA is TGTGCCAGCAGAGGGGACTCCTACGAGCAGTACTTC.

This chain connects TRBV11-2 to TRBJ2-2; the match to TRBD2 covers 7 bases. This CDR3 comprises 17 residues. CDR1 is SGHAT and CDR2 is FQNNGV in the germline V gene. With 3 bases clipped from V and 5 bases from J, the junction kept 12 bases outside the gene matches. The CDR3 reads CASSFRRERGKTGELFF. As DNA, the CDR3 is TGTGCCAGCAGCTTCCGCCGCGAGCGGGGAAAGACCGGGGAGCTGTTTTTT.

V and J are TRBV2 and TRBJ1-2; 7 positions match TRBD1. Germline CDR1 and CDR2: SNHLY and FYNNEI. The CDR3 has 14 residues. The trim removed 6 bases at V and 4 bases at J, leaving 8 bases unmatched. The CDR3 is CASSSPDRVYGYTF. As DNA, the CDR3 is TGTGCCAGCAGCTCACCCGACAGGGTCTATGGCTACACCTTC.

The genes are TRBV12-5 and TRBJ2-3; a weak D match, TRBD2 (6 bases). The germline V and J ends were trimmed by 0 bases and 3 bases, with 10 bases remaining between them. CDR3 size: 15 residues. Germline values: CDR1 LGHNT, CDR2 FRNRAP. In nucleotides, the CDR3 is TGTGCTAGTGGTTTGGTAACCGGGGGAACAGATACGCAGTATTTT. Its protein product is CASGLVTGGTDTQYF.

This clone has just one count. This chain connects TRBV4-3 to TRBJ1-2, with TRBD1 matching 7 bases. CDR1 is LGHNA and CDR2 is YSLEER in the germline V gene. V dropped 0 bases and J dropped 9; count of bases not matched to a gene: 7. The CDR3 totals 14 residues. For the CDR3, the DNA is TGCGCCAGCAGCCAAGATCCTCGACAGGGAAGCTACACCTTC. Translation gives CASSQDPRQGSYTF.

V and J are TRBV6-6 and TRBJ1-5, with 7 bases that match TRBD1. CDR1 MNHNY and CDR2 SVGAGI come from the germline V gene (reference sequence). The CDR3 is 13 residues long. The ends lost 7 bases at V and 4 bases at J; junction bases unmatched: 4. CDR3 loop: CASNRGLNQPQHF. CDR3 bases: TGTGCCAGCAACAGGGGATTGAATCAGCCCCAGCATTTT.

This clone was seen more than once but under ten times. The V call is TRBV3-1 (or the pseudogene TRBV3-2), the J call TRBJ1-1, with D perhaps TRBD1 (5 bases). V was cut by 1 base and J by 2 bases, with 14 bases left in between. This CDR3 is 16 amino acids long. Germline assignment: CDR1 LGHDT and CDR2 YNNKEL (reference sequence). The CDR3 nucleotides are TGTGCCAGCAGCCAAGCCGGCAGGGAGGCAAACACTGAAGCTTTCTTT. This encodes CASSQAGREANTEAFF.

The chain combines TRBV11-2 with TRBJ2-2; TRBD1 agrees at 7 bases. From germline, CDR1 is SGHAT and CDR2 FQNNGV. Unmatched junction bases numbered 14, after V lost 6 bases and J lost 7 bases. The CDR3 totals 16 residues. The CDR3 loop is CASSYSSGTVNGELFF. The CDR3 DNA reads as TGTGCCAGCAGTTATTCTTCCGGGACAGTCAACGGGGAGCTGTTTTTT. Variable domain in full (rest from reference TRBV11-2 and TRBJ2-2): EAGVAQSPRYKIIEKRQSVAFWCNPISGHATLYWYQQILGQGPKLLIQFQNNGVVDDSQLPKDRFSAERLKGVDSTLKIQPAKLEDSAVYLCASSYSSGTVNGELFFGEGSRLTVL.

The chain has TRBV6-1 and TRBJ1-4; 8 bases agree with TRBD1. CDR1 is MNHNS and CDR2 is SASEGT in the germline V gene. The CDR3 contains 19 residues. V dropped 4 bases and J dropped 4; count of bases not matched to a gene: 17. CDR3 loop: CASSGIITGTGIFNEKLFF. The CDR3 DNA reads TGTGCCAGCAGTGGCATAATTACCGGGACAGGAATCTTTAATGAAAAACTGTTTTTT.

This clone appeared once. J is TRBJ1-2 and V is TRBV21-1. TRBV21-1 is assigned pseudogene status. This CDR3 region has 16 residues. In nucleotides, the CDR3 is TGTGCCAGCAGCAAGATTAGAGGGAACGCTAACTATGGCTACACCTTC. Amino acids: CASSKIRGNANYGYTF.

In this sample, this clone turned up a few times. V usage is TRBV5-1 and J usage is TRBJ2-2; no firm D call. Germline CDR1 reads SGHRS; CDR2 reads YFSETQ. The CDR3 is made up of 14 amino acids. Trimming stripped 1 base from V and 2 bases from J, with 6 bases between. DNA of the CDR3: TGCGCCAGCAGCTTGATTCAAAACACCGGGGAGCTGTTTTTT. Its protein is CASSLIQNTGELFF.

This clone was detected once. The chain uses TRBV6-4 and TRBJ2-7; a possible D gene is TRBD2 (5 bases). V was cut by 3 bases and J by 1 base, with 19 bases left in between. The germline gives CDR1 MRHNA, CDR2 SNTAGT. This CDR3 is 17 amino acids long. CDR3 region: CASSESSERSGSYEQYF. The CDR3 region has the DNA TGTGCCAGCAGTGAATCGAGCGAGCGAAGCGGTTCCTACGAGCAGTACTTC.

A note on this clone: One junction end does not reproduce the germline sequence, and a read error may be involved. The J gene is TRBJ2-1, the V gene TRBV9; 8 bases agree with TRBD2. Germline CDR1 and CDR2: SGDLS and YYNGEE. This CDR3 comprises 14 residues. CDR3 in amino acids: CASSAAGGYTEQFF. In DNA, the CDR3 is TGTGCCAGCAGCGCGGCGGGGGGATACACTGAGCAGTTCTTC.

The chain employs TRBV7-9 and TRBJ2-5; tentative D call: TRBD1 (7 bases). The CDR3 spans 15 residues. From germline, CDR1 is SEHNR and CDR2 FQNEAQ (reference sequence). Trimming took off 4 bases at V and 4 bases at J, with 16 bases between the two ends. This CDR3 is CASSSVEGALETQYF. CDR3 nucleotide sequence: TGTGCCAGCAGCTCCGTGGAGGGGGCCCTAGAGACCCAGTACTTC.

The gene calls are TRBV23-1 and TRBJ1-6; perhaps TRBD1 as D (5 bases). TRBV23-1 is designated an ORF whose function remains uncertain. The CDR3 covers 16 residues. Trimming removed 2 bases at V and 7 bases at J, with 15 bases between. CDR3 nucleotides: TGCGCCAGCAGTCAACCCCTGGCAGGGCTGAATTCACCCCTCCACTTT. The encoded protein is CASSQPLAGLNSPLHF.

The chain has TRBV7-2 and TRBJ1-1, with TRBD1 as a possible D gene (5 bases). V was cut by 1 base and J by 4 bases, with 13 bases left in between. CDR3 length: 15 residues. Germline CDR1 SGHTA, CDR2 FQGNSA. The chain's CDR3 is CASSLDLREGTEAFF. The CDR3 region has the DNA TGTGCCAGCAGCTTAGATCTCAGGGAAGGCACTGAAGCTTTCTTT. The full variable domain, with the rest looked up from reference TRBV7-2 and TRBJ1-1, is GAGVSQSPSNKVTEKGKDVELRCDPISGHTALYWYRQSLGQGLEFLIYFQGNSAPDKSGLPSDRFSAERTGGSVSTLTIQRTQQEDSAVYLCASSLDLREGTEAFFGQGTRLTVV.

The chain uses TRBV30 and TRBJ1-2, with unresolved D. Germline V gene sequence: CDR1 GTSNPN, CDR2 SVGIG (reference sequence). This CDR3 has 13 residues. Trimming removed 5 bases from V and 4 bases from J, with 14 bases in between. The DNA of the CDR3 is TGTGCCTGGGGAACGTCAGGAGGCTATGGCTACACCTTC. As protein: CAWGTSGGYGYTF.

This chain's CDR3 is CASTSGLAGPSLDTQYF. CDR3 nucleotide sequence: TGTGCCAGCACCTCCGGGTTAGCGGGCCCCTCGCTGGATACGCAGTATTTT. This chain connects TRBV27 to TRBJ2-3; 7 nucleotides agree with TRBD2. After removal of 7 bases from V and 6 bases from J, the junction contained 19 bases not matched to a gene. CDR1 is MNHEY, CDR2 SMNVEV, per germline (reference sequence). This CDR3 comprises 17 residues.